Here is one T cell receptor beta chain with its context. The CDR3 runs 13 residues. V lost 4 bases and J 7 bases, leaving 14 bases between the germline ends. Germline CDR1 and CDR2: LNHDA and SQIVND (reference sequence). This sample was taken from a study of blood T cell repertoires in COVID-19. Across the whole study: From T cells, B-cell-depleted T cells, or PBMCs came the material, which was cDNA or gDNA.

Source study methods: From reference gene primer amplification, estimates of nucleated cell counts were derived. Only in-frame clones appear in the TCRdb table, and some are missing; sequencing was by immunoSEQ multiplex PCR. The DNA gave D and trimming, while V, J and clone size come from that table. The table includes some 190,000 clones, 80% detected once. V gene TRBV19 combines with J gene TRBJ2-7, with D possibly TRBD2 on 6 matching bases. The receptor was isolated from a man between 60 and 70 years old with acute or convalescent COVID-19. Sequencing was performed on peripheral blood. This CDR3 reads CASSTSGVEEQYF. The CDR3 bases are TGTGCCAGTAGTACGTCGGGAGTCGAGGAGCAGTACTTC.